These 25 T cell receptor beta chains were sequenced from one sample in a study of OX40 agonist ivuxolimab in advanced cancers. Sequenced by immunoSEQ multiplex PCR; TCRdb stores in-frame clones only, minus some. The sample has over 50,000 clones, around four fifths seen once; the top ten hold around 5%. The sample consisted of CD4+ or CD8+ T cells sorted from blood, taken in a trial of the OX40 agonist ivuxolimab. Every receptor here comes from an adult with an advanced solid tumor such as melanoma, head and neck, liver or kidney cancer.

J is TRBJ2-1 and V is TRBV7-2, with 13 bases lining up with TRBD2. This CDR3 region has 15 residues. J gave up 7 bases and V 6 bases, and 6 bases lay outside the gene matches. Germline CDR1 SGHTA, CDR2 FQGNSA. The CDR3 bases are TGTGCCAGCAGAAAGACTAGCGGGAGGAAGAATGAGCAGTTCTTC. Its translation: CASRKTSGRKNEQFF.

The chain has TRBV11-1 and TRBJ1-1, with 11 bases identical to TRBD1. The V segment lost 8 bases and the J segment 4 bases; nucleotides outside the gene matches: 6. Germline V gene lookup returns CDR1 SGHAT and CDR2 FQDESV (reference sequence). This CDR3 is 14 amino acids long. The CDR3 nucleotides read TGTGCCAGCGGACAGGGGGCGCTTGGCACTGAAGCTTTCTTT. This gives the protein CASGQGALGTEAFF.

This clone was detected only a few times. The chain links TRBV5-1 to TRBJ2-2; no reliable D call. CDR3 length: 15 amino acids. Looked up from germline, CDR1 is SGHRS and CDR2 is YFSETQ. V lost 0 bases, J lost 7 bases, and 13 bases lay in between. CDR3 sequence (DNA): TGCGCCAGCAGCTTGGCCGCCACGCACAGCGGGGAGCTGTTTTTT. Its protein product is CASSLAATHSGELFF.

This chain connects TRBV21-1 to TRBJ2-2. TRBV21-1 is reported as a pseudogene. The length of the CDR3 is 17 residues. Here the CDR3 DNA reads TGTGCCAGCAGCAAAGTAATTAGGGCAGGGACCACCGGGGAGCTGTTTTTT. Amino acid sequence: CASSKVIRAGTTGELFF.

The J gene is TRBJ1-5, the V gene TRBV21-1. TRBV21-1 has pseudogene status. The CDR3 is made up of 19 amino acids. As DNA, the CDR3 is TGTGCCAGCAGCCCAAACGGGCCGAATCGGGACGGTGAAAATCAGCCCCAGCATTTT. Protein sequence: CASSPNGPNRDGENQPQHF.

The V and J genes are TRBV4-1 and TRBJ1-2; D might be TRBD1 (5 bases). The CDR3 is made up of 16 amino acids. CDR1 is MGHRA and CDR2 is YSYEKL in the germline V gene. Trimming left V 2 bases short and J 2 bases short, with 15 bases between. CDR3 DNA sequence: TGCGCCAGCAGCCAACCGGGGAGGACAAAAAACTATGGCTACACCTTC. Amino acids: CASSQPGRTKNYGYTF.

The chain carries TRBV28 and TRBJ1-6; no firm D call. Germline loops: CDR1 MDHEN, CDR2 SYDVKM. Trimming cost V 5 bases and J 7 bases, with 3 bases left between them. The CDR3 is 11 residues long. The CDR3 here is CASSSNSPLHF. In DNA, the CDR3 is TGTGCCAGCAGTAGCAATTCACCCCTCCACTTT.

This clone occurred once. V gene TRBV28 combines with J gene TRBJ2-2, with 9 bases fitting TRBD1. CDR3 length: 13 residues. The V gene's germline CDR1 is MDHEN and CDR2 SYDVKM. With 8 bases clipped from V and 6 bases from J, the junction kept 4 bases outside the gene matches. CDR3 in DNA: TGTGCCAGCGGGACAGGGAAGGCCGGGGAGCTGTTTTTT. Its protein is CASGTGKAGELFF.

V gene TRBV6-1 combines with J gene TRBJ1-4; D is possibly TRBD1 (5 bases). Looked up from germline, CDR1 is MNHNS and CDR2 is SASEGT. Trimming cost V 3 bases and J 4 bases, with 12 bases left between them. The CDR3 has 15 residues. The CDR3: CASSDWGLDNEKLFF. DNA of the CDR3: TGTGCCAGCAGTGACTGGGGCTTGGATAATGAAAAACTGTTTTTT.

Only one count was recorded for this clone. The genes are TRBV28 and TRBJ1-6, with D unclear. Germline V gene data show CDR1 as MDHEN and CDR2 as SYDVKM. Trimming shortened V by 10 bases and J by 6 bases, and 13 bases separated the two germline ends. The CDR3 sequence is 13 residues long. This CDR3 reads CATSVDLNSPLHF. The CDR3 DNA is TGTGCCACGTCTGTGGACCTTAATTCACCCCTCCACTTT.

The chain carries TRBV7-2 and TRBJ1-1; possibly TRBD1 for D (5 bases). V was clipped by 3 bases and J by 5 bases, with 10 bases between them. The CDR3 runs 13 residues. From germline, CDR1 is SGHTA and CDR2 FQGNSA. In DNA form, the CDR3 reads TGTGCCAGCAGCTTCGGCAGGGCTACTGAAGCTTTCTTT. Translated: CASSFGRATEAFF.

This chain connects TRBV7-2 to TRBJ1-2; the D gene is possibly TRBD1 (6 bases). Per germline, CDR1 SGHTA and CDR2 FQGNSA. Deletions cut 8 bases from V and 3 bases from J, with 13 bases between. The CDR3 runs 13 residues. The CDR3 DNA sequence: TGTGCCAGCGGCTGGGGGGGCGACTATGGCTACACCTTC. It encodes CASGWGGDYGYTF.

The chain has TRBV7-2 and TRBJ2-2; 7 positions match TRBD2. Germline values: CDR1 SGHTA, CDR2 FQGNSA. The CDR3 sequence is 13 residues long. Trimming cost V 3 bases and J 6 bases; bases outside gene matches: 1. CDR3 in amino acids: CASSFGLAGELFF. CDR3 nucleotide sequence: TGTGCCAGCAGCTTCGGACTAGCCGGGGAGCTGTTTTTT.

This clone occurred once. The CDR3 protein is CASSLGPPPWGNEQFF. Written as DNA, the CDR3 is TGTGCCAGCAGCCTGGGACCCCCCCCCTGGGGCAATGAGCAGTTCTTC. The genes are TRBV7-6 and TRBJ2-1, with D tentatively TRBD1 or TRBD2 (5 bases each). V lost 5 bases to trimming and J lost 6 bases, with 20 bases between them. Per the germline V gene, CDR1 is SGHVS and CDR2 is FNYEAQ. The CDR3 runs 16 residues.

J is TRBJ1-3 and V is TRBV9; tentative D call: TRBD1 (6 bases). CDR1 is SGDLS, CDR2 YYNGEE, per germline. Trimming removed 3 bases from V and 0 bases from J, with 10 bases in between. The CDR3 totals 15 residues. CDR3 DNA sequence: TGTGCCAGCAGCGCCACAGGGTTCTCTGGAAACACCATATATTTT. Encoded protein: CASSATGFSGNTIYF.

The chain combines TRBV10-3 with TRBJ2-2, with D maybe TRBD2 (7 bases). CDR1 and CDR2 (germline): ENHRY, SYGVKD. The CDR3 is 16 amino acids. Trimming removed 4 bases at V and 1 base at J, with 13 bases between. CDR3 region: CAISVSGGGNTGELFF. CDR3 coding DNA: TGTGCCATCAGTGTGTCGGGGGGCGGGAACACCGGGGAGCTGTTTTTT.

This chain connects TRBV7-9 to TRBJ2-3; 7 nucleotides agree with TRBD2. V shed 8 bases and J 0 bases; nucleotides not matched to a gene: 5. The CDR3 spans 14 residues. The germline CDR1 and CDR2 sequences are SEHNR and FQNEAQ (reference sequence). Here the CDR3 DNA reads TGTGCCAGCGGGGGGGAGATTAGCACAGATACGCAGTATTTT. Encoded protein: CASGGEISTDTQYF.

The chain joins TRBV21-1 to TRBJ1-6. TRBV21-1 is assigned pseudogene status. The CDR3 extends over 14 amino acids. For the CDR3, the DNA is TGTGCCAGCAGCACTACACCCTATAATTCACCCCTCCACTTT. Protein sequence: CASSTTPYNSPLHF.

J is TRBJ2-1 and V is TRBV2; 10 bases are a match to TRBD2. CDR1 SNHLY and CDR2 FYNNEI come from the germline V gene. CDR3 length: 17 residues. V trimming: 6 bases; J trimming: 4 bases; junction bases outside the gene matches: 12. The CDR3 sequence: CASSDPRASGSYNEQFF. In DNA, the CDR3 is TGTGCCAGCAGCGATCCCAGGGCTAGCGGGAGTTACAATGAGCAGTTCTTC.

The chain recombines TRBV30 with TRBJ1-1; 8 bases map to TRBD1. Unmatched junction bases numbered 8, after V lost 4 bases and J lost 4 bases. This CDR3 contains 14 residues. The germline gives CDR1 GTSNPN, CDR2 SVGIG (reference sequence). The CDR3 DNA sequence: TGTGCCTGGATCCAGGGGGCAGGGATCACTGAAGCTTTCTTT. The encoded protein is CAWIQGAGITEAFF.

The chain recombines TRBV28 with TRBJ2-7, with 7 bases matching TRBD1. With V trimmed by 2 bases and J by 2 bases, 9 bases remained unmatched. The V gene's germline CDR1 is MDHEN and CDR2 SYDVKM. The CDR3 contains 16 residues. The CDR3: CASSLPSGTVPYEQYF. The CDR3 DNA sequence: TGTGCCAGCAGTTTACCTTCCGGGACAGTGCCCTACGAGCAGTACTTC.

The rearrangement links TRBV2 to TRBJ2-6; tentatively, D is TRBD2 (6 bases). The length of the CDR3 is 15 residues. Trimming took 8 bases from V and 0 from J, leaving 11 bases between them. The germline CDR1 and CDR2 sequences are SNHLY and FYNNEI. In DNA, the CDR3 is TGTGCCAGCTGGAGGGATCACTCTGGGGCCAACGTCCTGACTTTC. Its translation: CASWRDHSGANVLTF.

The rearrangement joins TRBV19 to TRBJ1-5; D is possibly TRBD1 (6 bases). Germline CDR1 and CDR2: LNHDA and SQIVND (reference sequence). The CDR3 consists of 14 residues. Trimming shortened V by 5 bases and J by 4 bases, and 12 bases separated the two germline ends. Here the CDR3 reads CASSYRDTNQPQHF. Written as DNA, the CDR3 is TGTGCCAGTAGTTACCGGGACACTAATCAGCCCCAGCATTTT.

This chain uses TRBV7-2 with TRBJ1-5; D gene ambiguous. From germline, CDR1 is SGHTA and CDR2 FQGNSA. The V and J ends lost 2 bases and 8 bases respectively, with 10 bases between them. CDR3 length: 13 residues. CDR3 bases: TGTGCCAGCAGCTTACGACGTTTTGAGCCCCAGCATTTT. Encoded protein: CASSLRRFEPQHF.

This clone was counted a single time. This chain uses TRBV7-6 with TRBJ2-5; D not resolved. Trimming cost V 3 bases and J 5 bases, with 1 base left between them. The CDR3 has 10 amino acids. CDR1 SGHVS and CDR2 FNYEAQ come from the germline V gene. The CDR3 reads CASSFETQYF. The CDR3 DNA follows: TGTGCCAGCAGCTTCGAGACCCAGTACTTC.